The clone carrying this TCR beta chain was found a few times. Documented time point: sample taken at primary tumor resection. The authors sequenced whole RNA from tumor, nontumor lung or frozen PBMC without sorting. Germline assignment: CDR1 SGHAT and CDR2 FQNNGV. The CDR3 loop spans 15 amino acids. V was clipped by 5 bases and J by 1 base, with 13 bases between them. This sample was taken from a study of spatial heterogeneity in lung cancer. All TCR cDNA molecules were individually tagged with a unique molecular identifier. MiXCR, run by TCRdb on the 5' RACE reads, gives a single entry per CDR3 protein. The sample holds around 87,000 distinct CDR3 sequences, about 12% seen once.

Sequences were derived from PBMCs, sampled at surgery. The source of this sequence is a male donor with early-stage non-small cell lung cancer. The rearrangement links TRBV11-2 to TRBJ2-3, with a weak D call TRBD1 (6 bases). This CDR3 is CASSRGSGGTDTQYF. The CDR3 coding sequence is TGTGCCAGCAGCAGGGGGTCGGGCGGCACAGATACGCAGTATTTT.